This T cell receptor (beta chain) was obtained from a study of cytomegalovirus exposure and HLA in healthy donors. Study-wide results and limits: When a later analysis compared HLA-associated TCR beta chains with equally common others, the HLA-associated chains turned out to be more clonally expanded and to have lower generation probabilities. The sole available immune exposure information was CMV serostatus. Several top significant clusters appeared, in a later analysis, to be linked to common viral pathogens. The majority of CMV-associated TCR beta chains were reported as apparently HLA-restricted in a later analysis.

The length of the CDR3 is 16 residues. Trimming left V 4 bases short and J 4 bases short, with 19 bases between. Germline CDR1 reads LGHNA; CDR2 reads YNFKEQ. In regard to this clone: Its specificity is not known.

The study ran its PCR with 60 Vbeta and 13 Jbeta primers. The repertoire was sequenced with immunoSEQ multiplex PCR; TCRdb's copy has only in-frame clones and lacks some. The sample includes about 130,000 clones, 70% to 80% seen only once; the top ten take around 7%. The specimen was PBMCs. The J gene is TRBJ1-1, the V gene TRBV4-2, with D unclear. This receptor was taken from a man aged 35 to 55 in good health and CMV-seropositive. The chain's CDR3 is CASSPISVPGGTEAFF. Here the CDR3 DNA reads TGTGCCAGCAGCCCCATCTCCGTCCCTGGAGGCACTGAAGCTTTCTTT.